The clone carrying this T cell receptor (beta chain) was observed a handful of times. The target antigen is unknown. This sample was taken from a study of T cells in Graves' hyperthyroidism and ophthalmopathy. V was clipped by 4 bases and J by 8 bases; unmatched bases: 8. The CDR3 runs to 14 residues. The V gene's germline CDR1 is MGHRA and CDR2 YSYEKL. General observations from the study: Ophthalmopathy could be told apart from stable hyperthyroidism with a 13 V-J model. Most clonotypes expanded in thyroid above 0.001 were likewise present in blood.

There were TCR beta CDR3 regions amplified from RNA transcripts. First-round RT-PCR of the TCR CDR3 relied on the HTBI primer set. TCRdb reprocessed the multiplex PCR reads with MiXCR, giving one entry per CDR3 protein. This table holds approximately 690,000 distinct CDR3 sequences, about 20% found once. The TCR comes from a young man with Graves' ophthalmopathy. Sequenced material: blood. The chain combines TRBV4-1 with TRBJ1-2, with TRBD1 identical over 9 bases. Written as DNA, the CDR3 is TGCGCCAGCAGCCCCCCGGGACAGGGCTCCGGCTACACCTTC. Translating it yields CASSPPGQGSGYTF.